A selection of T cell receptor beta chains follows, all from one sample in a study of blood T cell repertoires in COVID-19. Measured with immunoSEQ multiplex PCR; TCRdb has only the in-frame clones, and not every one. Among over 200,000 clones listed, 70% to 85% were seen once. Sequenced sample: PBMCs or T cells enriched from blood (not recorded which). All receptors derive from a man aged 55 to 69 who had recovered from COVID-19. The CDR3 runs from the conserved cysteine through the conserved F or W. A D gene is named only where the DNA matches it firmly. The size of a clone is reported for some rows only, either as once, few or many, or as a class for expanded clones.

D gene,J gene,V gene,clone size,CDR3 protein,CDR3 DNA
TRBD1,TRBJ1-1,TRBV5-1,NA,CASSLGDRGVYTEAFF,TGCGCCAGCAGCTTGGGGGACAGGGGAGTTTACACTGAAGCTTTCTTT
TRBD1,TRBJ1-5,TRBV6-2/TRBV6-3,NA,CASSYSLGTAHSNQPQHF,TGTGCCAGCAGTTACTCCCTCGGGACAGCACATAGCAATCAGCCCCAGCATTTT
TRBD1,TRBJ1-2,TRBV3-1/TRBV3-2,NA,CASSQDPTGGRYGYTF,TGTGCCAGCAGCCAAGATCCGACAGGGGGCAGGTATGGCTACACCTTC
NA,TRBJ2-5,TRBV9,NA,CASSVGQGLMETQYF,TGTGCCAGCAGCGTTGGCCAGGGGTTAATGGAGACCCAGTACTTC
NA,TRBJ1-5,TRBV15,NA,CATSKPDNNQPQHF,TGTGCCACCAGCAAACCGGACAATAATCAGCCCCAGCATTTT
TRBD1,TRBJ2-7,TRBV2,NA,CATQGARIYEQYF,TGTGCCACGCAGGGGGCGCGAATCTACGAGCAGTACTTC
TRBD1,TRBJ2-5,TRBV7-2,few,CASSLGTGEETQYF,TGTGCCAGCAGCCTGGGGACAGGGGAAGAGACCCAGTACTTC
TRBD1,TRBJ1-1,TRBV7-9,few,CASSSDGQGGTEAFF,TGTGCCAGCAGCTCCGACGGACAGGGGGGGACTGAAGCTTTCTTT
TRBD1,TRBJ2-5,TRBV5-4,once,CASSFYGTVQETQYF,TGTGCCAGCAGCTTTTACGGGACAGTCCAAGAGACCCAGTACTTC
NA,TRBJ2-1,TRBV24-1,NA,CATGSGSYNEQFF,TGTGCCACCGGGAGCGGATCCTACAATGAGCAGTTCTTC
TRBD1,TRBJ2-6,TRBV24-1,NA,CATSEGTGAGANVLTF,TGTGCCACCAGTGAGGGGACAGGGGCTGGGGCCAACGTCCTGACTTTC
NA,TRBJ1-1,TRBV12-3/TRBV12-4,NA,CASSSTVRAEAFF,TGTGCCAGCAGTTCGACAGTAAGGGCTGAAGCTTTCTTT
TRBD2,TRBJ2-7,TRBV6-5,NA,CASRKSGGSSYEQYF,TGTGCCAGCAGGAAAAGCGGGGGGAGCTCCTACGAGCAGTACTTC
TRBD1,TRBJ2-2,TRBV5-1,NA,CASSSGQGANTGELFF,TGCGCCAGCAGCTCGGGACAGGGGGCGAACACCGGGGAGCTGTTTTTT
TRBD1,TRBJ1-2,TRBV24-1,NA,CATSDRDRAGYTF,TGTGCCACCAGTGATCGGGACAGGGCTGGCTACACCTTC
NA,TRBJ1-1,TRBV7-9,NA,CASRSRGSYSGTEAFF,TGTGCCAGCAGGTCTAGGGGGTCATATTCGGGCACTGAAGCTTTCTTT
NA,TRBJ1-1,TRBV30,NA,CAWSVLPGNTEAFF,TGTGCCTGGAGTGTACTCCCAGGGAACACTGAAGCTTTCTTT
NA,TRBJ2-2,TRBV10-1,NA,CASGTSNTGELFF,TGCGCCAGCGGGACATCGAACACCGGGGAGCTGTTTTTT
NA,TRBJ1-6,TRBV6-1,once,CASSERLSSYNSPLHF,TGTGCCAGCAGTGAACGACTGAGCTCCTATAATTCACCCCTCCACTTT
TRBD2,TRBJ2-7,TRBV11-2,NA,CASSTRAGGSYEQYF,TGTGCCAGCAGCACGAGAGCGGGGGGCTCCTACGAGCAGTACTTC
NA,TRBJ2-3,TRBV7-9,NA,CASSFGDTQYF,TGTGCCAGCAGCTTCGGAGATACGCAGTATTTT
TRBD1,TRBJ2-1,TRBV11-3,NA,CASSSQPDRVHEQFF,TGTGCCAGCAGCTCACAGCCAGACAGGGTCCATGAGCAGTTCTTC
NA,TRBJ2-5,TRBV5-5,NA,CASSRETAGTQYF,TGTGCCAGCAGCCGGGAAACAGCAGGGACCCAGTACTTC
NA,TRBJ2-7,TRBV19,NA,CASSIDGGFNSYEQYF,TGTGCCAGTAGTATAGATGGCGGGTTTAACTCCTACGAGCAGTACTTC
TRBD1,TRBJ1-4,TRBV6-5,NA,CASRPSTGGNEKLFF,TGTGCCAGCAGACCCAGTACAGGGGGCAATGAAAAACTGTTTTTT
NA,TRBJ2-1,TRBV19,once,CASSGSGPKQFF,TGTGCCAGTAGTGGCTCGGGTCCCAAGCAGTTCTTC
TRBD1,TRBJ1-2,TRBV5-1,NA,CASSQNGQGRKGYTF,TGCGCCAGCAGCCAAAACGGACAGGGGCGGAAGGGCTACACCTTC
TRBD1,TRBJ1-5,TRBV10-1,NA,CASSEFKAGGPGAQPQHF,TGCGCCAGCAGTGAGTTTAAGGCAGGGGGGCCCGGGGCCCAGCCCCAGCATTTT
NA,TRBJ2-1,TRBV27,NA,CASSLSRAREQFF,TGTGCCAGCAGTTTATCGAGGGCGAGGGAGCAGTTCTTC
TRBD1,TRBJ2-2,TRBV7-9,NA,CASSPRPGTGAGELFF,TGTGCCAGCAGCCCCCGCCCCGGGACAGGGGCCGGGGAGCTGTTTTTT
NA,TRBJ1-2,TRBV2,NA,CAGSQGIYGYTF,TGTGCCGGATCGCAGGGGATCTATGGCTACACCTTC
TRBD2,TRBJ2-3,TRBV10-3,once,CATTSGPSTDTQYF,TGTGCCACAACTAGCGGGCCTAGCACAGATACGCAGTATTTT
NA,TRBJ1-2,TRBV5-6,NA,CASSLYDRSYTF,TGTGCCAGCAGCTTGTATGACAGGAGCTACACCTTC
NA,TRBJ2-2,TRBV7-2,NA,CASSLNRNTGELFF,TGTGCCAGCAGCCTAAACAGAAACACCGGGGAGCTGTTTTTT
TRBD1,TRBJ1-2,TRBV19,NA,CASAPGTGIDYGYTF,TGTGCCAGTGCACCCGGGACAGGGATAGACTATGGCTACACCTTC
TRBD1,TRBJ2-3,TRBV13,NA,CASSASPGQGGTDTQYF,TGTGCCAGCAGCGCGAGCCCGGGACAGGGGGGCACAGATACGCAGTATTTT
NA,TRBJ2-5,TRBV2,NA,CASHQPFRGARETQYF,TGTGCCAGCCATCAACCCTTCCGGGGGGCGAGGGAGACCCAGTACTTC
TRBD2,TRBJ2-5,TRBV5-1,NA,CASSTGGGGQETQYF,TGCGCCAGCAGCACCGGCGGGGGGGGCCAAGAGACCCAGTACTTC
NA,TRBJ1-2,TRBV15,NA,CATSRDYRDDGYTF,TGTGCCACCAGCAGAGATTACAGGGACGATGGCTACACCTTC
TRBD1,TRBJ1-5,TRBV19,NA,CASSRDRGHPYSNQPQHF,TGTGCCAGTAGTCGGGACAGGGGGCACCCCTATAGCAATCAGCCCCAGCATTTT
NA,TRBJ2-5,TRBV7-2,once,CASSLRLVQETQYF,TGTGCCAGCAGCTTAAGATTAGTTCAAGAGACCCAGTACTTC
NA,TRBJ1-2,TRBV9,NA,CASSVAGENYGYTF,TGTGCCAGCAGCGTAGCGGGGGAGAACTATGGCTACACCTTC
NA,TRBJ1-6,TRBV7-2,NA,CASSLPGHYNSPLHF,TGTGCCAGCAGCCTCCCGGGACATTATAATTCACCCCTCCACTTT
TRBD2,TRBJ2-7,TRBV20-1,few,CSASGASGGLPYEQYF,TGCAGTGCTAGTGGGGCTAGCGGGGGGCTCCCTTACGAGCAGTACTTC
NA,TRBJ1-4,TRBV7-9,NA,CASSLGWGPRGEKLFF,TGTGCCAGCAGCTTAGGGTGGGGCCCCCGAGGAGAAAAACTGTTTTTT
TRBD1,TRBJ2-3,TRBV11-1,NA,CASRGDRGTTDTQYF,TGTGCCAGCAGGGGGGACAGGGGAACTACAGATACGCAGTATTTT
TRBD1,TRBJ2-2,TRBV13,NA,CASSDRGGLDGELFF,TGTGCCAGCAGCGACAGGGGGGGGCTTGACGGGGAGCTGTTTTTT
NA,TRBJ2-2,TRBV7-9,once,CASSLADRKSGELFF,TGTGCCAGCAGCTTAGCCGACAGGAAGTCCGGGGAGCTGTTTTTT
TRBD1,TRBJ1-1,TRBV18,NA,CASSPDRAGAFF,TGTGCCAGCTCACCAGACAGGGCGGGAGCTTTCTTT
NA,TRBJ1-2,TRBV2,NA,CASSGQNYGYTF,TGTGCCAGCAGTGGACAGAACTATGGCTACACCTTC
NA,TRBJ1-1,TRBV4-1,NA,CASSQEKSGTLNTEAFF,TGCGCCAGCAGCCAAGAAAAATCCGGGACATTAAACACTGAAGCTTTCTTT
NA,TRBJ1-4,TRBV15,NA,CATSRQDKANEKLFF,TGTGCCACCAGCAGGCAGGACAAGGCTAATGAAAAACTGTTTTTT
NA,TRBJ2-7,TRBV5-1,few,CASSLAPGENYEQYF,TGCGCCAGCAGCTTGGCCCCCGGGGAGAATTACGAGCAGTACTTC
TRBD1,TRBJ1-6,TRBV2,few,CATQGDRGYSPLHF,TGTGCCACTCAAGGGGACAGGGGTTATTCACCCCTCCACTTT
NA,TRBJ1-2,TRBV28,few,CASTSSPLNYGYTF,TGTGCCAGCACTTCCAGTCCTCTTAACTATGGCTACACCTTC
TRBD1,TRBJ1-4,TRBV3-1/TRBV3-2,NA,CASSQTRTGGTQKLFF,TGTGCTAGCAGCCAAACCCGGACAGGGGGAACGCAAAAACTGTTTTTT
NA,TRBJ2-1,TRBV25-1,NA,CASSESLAGSEQFF,TGTGCCAGCAGTGAATCCTTGGCCGGGAGTGAGCAGTTCTTC
TRBD1,TRBJ1-2,TRBV2,NA,CASSDRTGVAGYTF,TGTGCCAGCAGTGACCGGACAGGGGTTGCTGGCTACACCTTC